A selection of T cell receptor beta chains follows, all from one sample in a study of blood T cells in healthy people across ages. TCRdb passed the 5' RACE reads through MiXCR, listing each CDR3 protein once. The sample lists approximately 780,000 distinct CDR3 sequences; more than 25% were seen once. These data were likewise used in another study, on T cells of mothers and their children.

The sample consisted of blood. The receptors here all came from a boy younger than 18 in good health. Each CDR3 is given with its conserved first and last residue. D genes are given only for firm matches. For some rows the clone size is stated as once, few or many, or as a class when expanded; others skip it.

clone_size | j_call | v_call | d_call | cdr3_nt | cdr3_aa
. | TRBJ2-7 | TRBV20-1 | TRBD2 | TGCAGTGCTACCGGGACTAGCTTCTCCTACGAGCAGTACTTC | CSATGTSFSYEQYF
. | TRBJ2-3 | TRBV7-9 | . | TGTGCCAGCACCCCCTTGCGCCACAGGGATACGCAGTATTTT | CASTPLRHRDTQYF
. | TRBJ2-5 | TRBV20-1 | TRBD1 | TGCAGTGCTGACAAAGGGACAGGGGAAGAGACCCAGTACTTC | CSADKGTGEETQYF
few | TRBJ2-6 | TRBV9 | . | TGTGCCAGCAGCGTAGGCAGGGGAAGCTCTGGGGCCAACGTCCTGACTTTC | CASSVGRGSSGANVLTF
. | TRBJ2-5 | TRBV30 | TRBD2 | TGTGCCTGGAGGGGGTTGGGCGGGGGGACTCAAGAGACCCAGTACTTC | CAWRGLGGGTQETQYF
few | TRBJ2-2 | TRBV7-2 | . | TGTGCCAGCAGCTTGGATAGGCCGAACACCGGGGAGCTGTTTTTT | CASSLDRPNTGELFF
few | TRBJ2-5 | TRBV2 | TRBD2 | TGTGCCAGCAGTCCTCCTAGCGGGGACCAAGAGACCCAGTACTTC | CASSPPSGDQETQYF
many | TRBJ2-5 | TRBV9 | . | TGTGCCAGCAGCGGAGCGGAAGAGACCCAGTACTTC | CASSGAEETQYF
few | TRBJ2-7 | TRBV6-1 | . | TGTGCCAGCAGTGAATTCGGGGGCGCTAGCTCCTACGAGCAGTACTTC | CASSEFGGASSYEQYF
. | TRBJ2-5 | TRBV29-1 | . | TGCAGCGCCAATAGGGGAGAGACCCAGTACTTC | CSANRGETQYF
few | TRBJ2-3 | TRBV20-1 | . | TGCAGTGCTAGGGTTGCAGGGATCACAGATACGCAGTATTTT | CSARVAGITDTQYF
. | TRBJ2-6 | TRBV24-1 | . | TGTGCCACCAGTGATTTGAATTACAGGGCTGGGGCCAACGTCCTGACTTTC | CATSDLNYRAGANVLTF
once | TRBJ1-2 | TRBV9 | . | TGTGCCAGCAGCGCGACCTCAGGGTCCTACACCTTC | CASSATSGSYTF
. | TRBJ2-5 | TRBV5-1 | . | TGCGCCAGCAGCTTAGGCGCACAGGTCGACCAAGAGACCCAGTACTTC | CASSLGAQVDQETQYF
. | TRBJ2-5 | TRBV7-9 | TRBD1 | TGTGCCAGCAGCTCTCGGGGACAGGGGAATAAAGAGACCCAGTACTTC | CASSSRGQGNKETQYF
. | TRBJ2-3 | TRBV20-1 | . | TGCAGTGCTACGGGACATCAGTCGACAGATACGCAGTATTTT | CSATGHQSTDTQYF
. | TRBJ2-7 | TRBV7-2 | TRBD1 | TGTGCCAGCAGCGAAAGAGGGGGCTCCGGCGAGCAGTACTTC | CASSERGGSGEQYF
. | TRBJ2-5 | TRBV7-9 | . | TGTGCCAGCAGCTCCGGGACGCGTACAGAGACCCAGTACTTC | CASSSGTRTETQYF
. | TRBJ2-5 | TRBV20-1 | . | TGCAGTGCGCCCCTTGGCGGGGGCTGGGGAGAGACCCAGTACTTC | CSAPLGGGWGETQYF
. | TRBJ2-7 | TRBV7-9 | TRBD1 | TGTGCCAGCCAAGCGGGACAGGGATCCTACGAGCAGTACTTC | CASQAGQGSYEQYF
. | TRBJ2-7 | TRBV28 | . | TGTGCCAGCACGGGCGGCACCTACGAGCAGTACTTC | CASTGGTYEQYF
few | TRBJ2-1 | TRBV20-1 | . | TGCAGTGCTAGAGATCAGCGCTCCTACAATGAGCAGTTCTTC | CSARDQRSYNEQFF
few | TRBJ1-2 | TRBV3-1 | . | TGTGCCAGCAGCCAAGATCCAGGCAGCAACTATGGCTACACCTTC | CASSQDPGSNYGYTF
few | TRBJ2-3 | TRBV18 | . | TGTGCCAGCTCACTGGCCCAGGTTCCGAAAAGCACAGATACGCAGTATTTT | CASSLAQVPKSTDTQYF
. | TRBJ2-5 | TRBV20-1 | TRBD2 | TGCAGTGCTAGAGAGGACGGGGGGGGCCAAGAGACCCAGTACTTC | CSAREDGGGQETQYF
few | TRBJ2-3 | TRBV24-1 | . | TGTGCCACCAGTGATTCCCCGGGACGGGCGACAGATACGCAGTATTTT | CATSDSPGRATDTQYF
. | TRBJ1-1 | TRBV6-4 | . | TGTGCCACCTCGAAAGGGGATCACACTGAAGCTTTCTTT | CATSKGDHTEAFF
few | TRBJ2-5 | TRBV10-2 | . | TGCGCCAGCAGTGAGTCAGGGGGAGGGTACAAGCAGTACTTC | CASSESGGGYKQYF
. | TRBJ2-2 | TRBV5-1 | TRBD1 | TGCGCCAGCAGCTTGGGCAACAGGGGGAAGTTCAACACCGGGGAGCTGTTTTTT | CASSLGNRGKFNTGELFF
. | TRBJ1-1 | TRBV29-1 | . | TGCAGCGTTGAAGATCGGGTCATAGGCACTGAAGCTTTCTTT | CSVEDRVIGTEAFF
. | TRBJ2-1 | TRBV9 | . | TGTGCCAGCAGCGTAGACCAGTACAATGAGCAGTTCTTC | CASSVDQYNEQFF
few | TRBJ2-7 | TRBV6-6 | TRBD2 | TGTGCCAGCAGTTACCCTTTCGGGGGGGGGTCCTACGAGCAGTACTTC | CASSYPFGGGSYEQYF
. | TRBJ1-1 | TRBV6-5 | . | TGTGCCAGCATCCAGGGAGCCGACCTACAAGCTTTCTTT | CASIQGADLQAFF
. | TRBJ2-7 | TRBV20-1 | . | TGCAGTGCTAGTGATGGGAAAACCTACGAGCAGTACTTC | CSASDGKTYEQYF
. | TRBJ1-2 | TRBV6-5 | . | TGTGCCAGCAGCCGAGGGGAAATCTATGGCTACACCTTC | CASSRGEIYGYTF
few | TRBJ1-1 | TRBV12-3/TRBV12-4 | . | TGTGCCAGCAGTTTGGGTCCTCCTTCCACCACTGAAGCTTTCTTT | CASSLGPPSTTEAFF
few | TRBJ1-4 | TRBV28 | TRBD1 | TGTGCCAGCAGCAAAACCGGGACAGGGCATGAAAAACTGTTTTTT | CASSKTGTGHEKLFF
. | TRBJ2-5 | TRBV7-9 | TRBD1 | TGTGCCAGCAGCCCAGCCTCCGGGACAGGGGGCTTGGAGACCCAGTACTTC | CASSPASGTGGLETQYF
. | TRBJ1-2 | TRBV7-9 | . | TGTGCCAGCAGCCCGGACCCAGCAAACTATGGCTACACCTTC | CASSPDPANYGYTF
. | TRBJ2-7 | TRBV20-1 | . | TGCAGTGCTACCCAGCAGGGACGCGAGCAGTACTTC | CSATQQGREQYF
. | TRBJ2-3 | TRBV7-3 | . | TGTGCCAGCAGCTTAAAAGGGGGGGCGACAGATACGCAGTATTTT | CASSLKGGATDTQYF
. | TRBJ1-4 | TRBV29-1 | . | TGCAGCGTTAAGTCGATACAGGGCTTTCGAGAAAAACTGTTTTTT | CSVKSIQGFREKLFF
. | TRBJ2-7 | TRBV12-3/TRBV12-4 | TRBD1 | TGTGCCAGCAGATCTCACGGGACAGGGGGAAGCGAGCAGTACTTC | CASRSHGTGGSEQYF
few | TRBJ2-5 | TRBV18 | . | TGTGCCAGCTCACCGCGCGCAGGGAAAGAGACCCAGTACTTC | CASSPRAGKETQYF
few | TRBJ2-4 | TRBV5-1 | . | TGCGCCAGCAGCCCATCCTACTCGGGGAAGGCCAAAAACATTCAGTACTTC | CASSPSYSGKAKNIQYF
few | TRBJ1-2 | TRBV4-2 | TRBD1 | TGTGCCAGCAGCGGTACCCAGGGGGGGCGCGCCTATGGCTACACCTTC | CASSGTQGGRAYGYTF
. | TRBJ2-5 | TRBV7-2 | . | TGTGCCAGCAGCTTAGGAGCGAACCAAGAGACCCAGTACTTC | CASSLGANQETQYF
few | TRBJ2-3 | TRBV20-1 | . | TGCGGTGCCCCCCGCGGGACAGATACGCAGTATTTT | CGAPRGTDTQYF
. | TRBJ2-7 | TRBV5-1 | . | TGCGCCAGCGGAAAGGGGTCTGGGTCCTACGAGCAGTACTTC | CASGKGSGSYEQYF
. | TRBJ2-7 | TRBV20-1 | . | TGCAGTGCTAGAGATTGGGGGGACGGCTACGAGCAGTACTTC | CSARDWGDGYEQYF
few | TRBJ2-2 | TRBV29-1 | . | TGCAGCGTCGACAGAGCGGGCGAGCTGTTTTTT | CSVDRAGELFF
. | TRBJ2-5 | TRBV20-1 | . | TGCAGTGCTCGATCACAAGCGGTTCAAGAGACCCAGTACTTC | CSARSQAVQETQYF
. | TRBJ2-7 | TRBV5-1 | . | TGCGCCAGCAGCTTCACTGGGTTGTCCTACGAGCAGTACTTC | CASSFTGLSYEQYF
. | TRBJ2-3 | TRBV29-1 | . | TGCAGCTGGCGGGGCAGCACAGATACGCAGTATTTT | CSWRGSTDTQYF
. | TRBJ1-2 | TRBV12-3/TRBV12-4 | . | TGTGCCAGCAGTCCGTCCATTAATACTAACTATGGCTACACCTTC | CASSPSINTNYGYTF